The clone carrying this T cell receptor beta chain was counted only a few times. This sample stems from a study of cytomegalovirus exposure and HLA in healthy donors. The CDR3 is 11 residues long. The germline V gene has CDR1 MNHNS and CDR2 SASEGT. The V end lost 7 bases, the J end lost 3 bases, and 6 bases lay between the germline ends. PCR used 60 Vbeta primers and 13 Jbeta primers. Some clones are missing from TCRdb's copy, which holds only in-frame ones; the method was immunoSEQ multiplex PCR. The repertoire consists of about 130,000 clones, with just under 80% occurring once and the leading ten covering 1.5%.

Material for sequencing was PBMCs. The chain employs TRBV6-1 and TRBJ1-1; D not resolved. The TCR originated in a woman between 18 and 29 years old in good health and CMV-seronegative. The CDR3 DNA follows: TGTGCCAGCATACTCGACACTGAAGCTTTCTTT. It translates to CASILDTEAFF.